This T cell receptor beta chain appears in the sequencing data of a study of T cell repertoires in cytomegalovirus infection. In the study overall: Matching HLA type, along with CMV infection, was indicated by public TCR beta signatures.

Study outcomes and limitations: In two of eight donors, the top clonotype was HLA-C-restricted CMV-specific.

One entry per CDR3 protein, called by TCRdb with MiXCR from the reads. The repertoire holds 300,000 to 450,000 distinct CDR3 sequences, with about a sixth as singletons. Trimming removed 3 bases from V and 4 bases from J, with 14 bases in between. Germline V gives CDR1 DFQATT, CDR2 SNEGSKA (reference sequence). This CDR3 is 14 amino acids long. This clonotype appeared a few times. Its antigen is currently unknown. Material: PBMCs. The TCR sequence derives from a human donor in good health (CMV status not recorded). Some clones in this sample may be carry-over from other donors' samples. The genes are TRBV20-1 and TRBJ2-3, with D maybe TRBD1 (6 bases). DNA for the CDR3: TGCAGTGCTAGGCGACAGGCTATTTCAGATACGCAGTATTTT. Amino acid sequence: CSARRQAISDTQYF.